One T cell receptor beta chain is described in this entry. What this receptor recognizes is not known. Per-nucleotide qualities are absent, and no much larger clonotype sits a single base away. The source of the sample is a study of Ad26.COV2.S vaccination and SARS-CoV-2 variants (dated by TCRdb to the early 2020s). For the wider study: Vaccine-arm donors were drawn from COV1001, a multicentre, randomized, double-blind, placebo-controlled phase I-IIa trial of Ad26.COV2.S in healthy adults. A total of 32 samples were included in the TCR-sequenced set, comprising some 20 Ad26.COV2.S vaccine recipients, 5 placebo recipients and 8 SARS-CoV-2 convalescent individuals. Sequencing of the TCRbeta repertoire served to evaluate the specificity and breadth of SARS-CoV-2-reactive T cell receptors following Ad26.COV2.S vaccination. Participants in the trial were split at random into five groups of five each, receiving low-dose or high-dose Ad26.COV2.S once or twice, or else placebo on both occasions. Investigators did not know the trial group allocation while performing experiments and assessing outcomes. Dosing of Ad26.COV2.S was intramuscular, at either 5x10^10 or 1x10^11 viral particles, delivered as one shot or as two shots spaced 56 days apart.

From the germline V gene, CDR1 is SGHTA and CDR2 is FQGNSA. Including the terminal cysteine and phenylalanine, the CDR3 comprises 15 residues. The read is trimmed to its CDR3 DNA, 45 bases read in frame from base 1. After removal of 5 bases from V and 5 bases from J, the junction retains 6 bases not matched to a gene. The immunoSEQ Assay was used to sequence TCRbeta CDR3 regions. After extraction, genomic DNA underwent amplification by bias-controlled multiplex PCR, followed by high-throughput sequencing. The original methods were these. Collapsing and filtering of sequences were performed to quantify the absolute abundance of each unique TCRbeta CDR3 region. T cell fraction was estimated by normalizing TCRbeta template counts to usable DNA, which was measured by amplifying reference genes present in all nucleated cells. Repertoire TCRs were annotated as SARS-CoV-2-specific when V gene, CDR3 amino acid sequence and J gene were exactly matched to a known reactive TCR set. MIRA supplied the reference SARS-CoV-2 TCR set, which was filtered for enrichment in COVID-19-positive ImmuneCODE repertoires so that public or cross-reactive TCRs were removed. Using the MIRA antigens, annotated TCRs were further analysed by specific ORF or by position within an ORF. Depth was the summed frequency of annotated unique rearrangements, while breadth was defined as annotated unique rearrangements over total unique productive rearrangements. Two-sided Wilcoxon rank-sum tests were used to compare TCR breadth between groups. TCRdb took over this immuneACCESS table, retaining in-frame rearrangements with V and J assigned. Such tables are incomplete; in checked studies, under half of the missing clones stem from an unresolved V gene, and the remainder is unexplained. V and J calls and clone size are those listed in that table; D and trimming were worked out from the DNA. This sample has about 350,000 clones in its table, and around 89% of those were observed once. The top ten clones comprise 5% of the sample.

General conclusions and limits of the study: The study was not powered to compare responses between vaccine doses or regimens. Substantial breadth of spike-specific CD8+ and CD4+ T cell responses was reported after vaccination. Comparable non-spike TCR breadth was observed between vaccine and placebo recipients, consistent with only spike being contained in the vaccine. Spike-specific TCR breadth was higher in Ad26.COV2.S recipients than in placebo recipients (P = 0.0014). According to the authors, total T cell responses may have been underestimated by the TCR breadth and depth analyses.

The treatment or condition label, as the study defines it: about 20 received Ad26.COV2.S at low or high dose, single or two shots; about five received placebo; per-sample allocation not given. Repertoires of vaccine and placebo recipients were sequenced from samples collected on day 63 after the first injection. Between 29 July and 7 August 2020, Cohort 1b enrolled 20 to 30 adults aged 18-55 years at one site in Boston, USA. Ad26.COV2.S consisted of a replication-incompetent adenovirus type 26 vector by which a prefusion-stabilized SARS-CoV-2 spike protein from the original Wuhan strain was expressed.

Sequenced material: peripheral blood, taken in a trial of Ad26.COV2.S vaccine versus placebo. The receptor was isolated from a person between 18 and 60 years old who received the Ad26.COV2.S COVID-19 vaccine or a placebo. The V and J genes are TRBV7-2 and TRBJ2-7, with 13 bases aligning to TRBD2. The CDR3 sequence is CASSTRTSGSHEQYF. The DNA sequence reads TGTGCCAGCAGCACGCGGACTAGCGGGAGCCACGAGCAGTACTTC.